This T cell receptor (beta chain) was profiled in a study of blood T cell repertoires in COVID-19. On the study more broadly: Both acute and convalescent COVID-19 samples were obtained from the United States, Italy and Spain. In each case, the material was cDNA or gDNA derived from T cells, B-cell-depleted T cells, or PBMCs.

This clone was recorded a few times. Methods used by the authors: It was from reference gene primer amplification that nucleated cell counts were estimated. Assay: immunoSEQ multiplex PCR; the TCRdb copy retains only in-frame clones and omits some. V, J and clone size are those of that table, while D and trimming were read from the DNA. The repertoire includes roughly 190,000 clones, 80% to 90% of them detected once, and approximately 11% sits in the top ten. CDR1 is LGHDT, CDR2 YNNKEL, per germline (reference sequence). CDR3 length: 17 residues. V shed 0 bases and J 3 bases; nucleotides not matched to a gene: 8. Enrolment of Seattle patients took place during active infection, and they were followed longitudinally.

This TCR came from a woman in her sixties or seventies with COVID-19, enrolled during active disease. The sample consisted of peripheral blood. The chain uses TRBV3-1 (or the pseudogene TRBV3-2) and TRBJ1-5; 7 bases fit TRBD1. The CDR3 DNA reads TGTGCCAGCAGCCAAGAACTTGGCAGGGGGTACAATCAGCCCCAGCATTTT. This sequence encodes CASSQELGRGYNQPQHF.